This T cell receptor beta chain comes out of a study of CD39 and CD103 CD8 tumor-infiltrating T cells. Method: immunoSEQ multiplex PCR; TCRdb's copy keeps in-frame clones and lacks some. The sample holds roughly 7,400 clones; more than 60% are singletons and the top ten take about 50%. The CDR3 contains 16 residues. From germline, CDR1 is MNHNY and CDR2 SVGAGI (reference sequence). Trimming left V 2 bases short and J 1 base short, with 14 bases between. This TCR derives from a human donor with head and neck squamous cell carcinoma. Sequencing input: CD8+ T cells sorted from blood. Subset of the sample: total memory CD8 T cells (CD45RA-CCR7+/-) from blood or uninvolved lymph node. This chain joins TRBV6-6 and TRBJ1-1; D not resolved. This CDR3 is CASSYDFPGTNTEAFF. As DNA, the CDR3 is TGTGCCAGCAGTTACGATTTCCCGGGAACGAACACTGAAGCTTTCTTT.